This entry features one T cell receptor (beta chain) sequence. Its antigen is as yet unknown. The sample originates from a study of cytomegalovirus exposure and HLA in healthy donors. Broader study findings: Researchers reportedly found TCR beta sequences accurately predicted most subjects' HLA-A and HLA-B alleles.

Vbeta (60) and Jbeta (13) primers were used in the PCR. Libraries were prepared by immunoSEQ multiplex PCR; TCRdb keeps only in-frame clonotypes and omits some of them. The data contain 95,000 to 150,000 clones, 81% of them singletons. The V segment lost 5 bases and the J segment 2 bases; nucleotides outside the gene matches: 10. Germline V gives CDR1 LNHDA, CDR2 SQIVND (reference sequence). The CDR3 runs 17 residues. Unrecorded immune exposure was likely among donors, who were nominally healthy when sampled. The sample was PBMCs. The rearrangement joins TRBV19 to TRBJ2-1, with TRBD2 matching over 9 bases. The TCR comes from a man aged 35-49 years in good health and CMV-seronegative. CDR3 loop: CASSDPGASGTYNEQFF. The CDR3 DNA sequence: TGTGCCAGTAGTGACCCGGGGGCTAGCGGGACCTACAATGAGCAGTTCTTC.